The 19 T cell receptor beta chains below come from one sample, sequenced in a study of CD8 T cells in ankylosing spondylitis. A single record per CDR3 protein comes from TCRdb applying MiXCR to the 5' RACE reads. The sample has about 240,000 distinct CDR3 sequences, around 7.8% seen once. The source material was blood, either unsorted or a sorted T cell fraction (not recorded which). These receptors were collected from a male donor with ankylosing spondylitis or in good health (not recorded which).

This clonotype has at least ten counts. V gene TRBV29-1 combines with J gene TRBJ2-3, with D maybe TRBD2 (6 bases). Trimming removed 4 bases at V and 1 base at J, with 18 bases between. Germline V gene lookup returns CDR1 SQVTM and CDR2 ANQGSEA. The CDR3 has 16 amino acids. The CDR3 nucleotides read TGCAGCGTTGCGAGCTCCGGAGGGCTCCGCACAGATACGCAGTATTTT. It translates to CSVASSGGLRTDTQYF.

Ten or more counts support this clonotype. The chain links TRBV10-3 to TRBJ2-7, with TRBD1 matching 8 bases. The CDR3 has 13 amino acids. With V trimmed by 10 bases and J by 2 bases, 7 bases remained unmatched. Germline CDR1 is ENHRY and CDR2 is SYGVKD. This chain's CDR3 is CATRGQGPYEQYF. Written as DNA, the CDR3 is TGTGCCACGAGAGGACAGGGCCCCTACGAGCAGTACTTC.

This chain uses TRBV4-3 with TRBJ2-2; possibly TRBD1 or TRBD2 for D (5 bases each). The CDR3 length is 14 residues. Trimming removed 4 bases at V and 8 bases at J, with 14 bases between. Germline V lookup: CDR1 LGHNA, CDR2 YSLEER. CDR3 DNA sequence: TGCGCCAGCAGCCCAGGGACCGGCGGAGGGGAGCTGTTTTTT. Translation gives CASSPGTGGGELFF.

This clonotype was seen many times. The rearrangement uses TRBV5-1 and TRBJ2-3; D ambiguous. In germline, CDR1 is SGHRS, CDR2 YFSETQ. The CDR3 runs to 14 residues. Trimming shortened V by 1 base and J by 0 bases, and 6 bases separated the two germline ends. Here the CDR3 DNA reads TGCGCCAGCAGCTTGTTCCAAAGCACAGATACGCAGTATTTT. Residues: CASSLFQSTDTQYF.

This clonotype was recorded many times. The rearrangement links TRBV7-8 to TRBJ2-5; D uncertain. V lost 5 bases and J 1 base, leaving 20 bases between the germline ends. CDR3 length equals 17 residues. Germline values: CDR1 SGHVS, CDR2 FQNEAQ. The CDR3 region is CASSLKRAPRVQETQYF. The DNA of the CDR3 is TGTGCCAGCAGCCTAAAACGAGCGCCCCGGGTCCAAGAGACCCAGTACTTC.

There are many counts of this clonotype. The chain couples TRBV28 to TRBJ2-7, with D possibly matching TRBD1 (6 bases). Germline V lookup: CDR1 MDHEN, CDR2 SYDVKM. Trimming shortened V by 4 bases and J by 4 bases, and 14 bases separated the two germline ends. The CDR3 has 14 amino acids. The CDR3 nucleotides are TGTGCCAGCAGTTCTCGGGGACAAGTATACGAGCAGTACTTC. This codes for CASSSRGQVYEQYF.

In its sample, this clonotype was seen many times. The chain joins TRBV6-5 to TRBJ2-1, with 10 bases that match TRBD2. This CDR3 contains 22 residues. Trimming removed 5 bases from V and 0 bases from J; junction bases left unmatched: 22. Germline V gives CDR1 MNHEY, CDR2 SVGAGI. CDR3 nucleotides: TGTGCCAGCAGTCCCCCTGTAGAACTAGCGGGATCTAGCTACGGCTCCTACAATGAGCAGTTCTTC. Translation: CASSPPVELAGSSYGSYNEQFF.

This clonotype was observed many times. The rearrangement uses TRBV5-1 and TRBJ2-2; no reliable D call. V was clipped by 4 bases and J by 7 bases, with 17 bases between them. CDR1 SGHRS and CDR2 YFSETQ come from the germline V gene. There are 15 residues in the CDR3. CDR3 loop: CASSPGWVLGGELFF. The CDR3 DNA reads as TGCGCCAGCAGCCCTGGTTGGGTTCTCGGCGGGGAGCTGTTTTTT.

This clonotype was seen repeatedly, ten times or more. This chain uses TRBV5-6 with TRBJ1-5; no reliable D call. There are 16 residues in the CDR3. Trimming took off 2 bases at V and 2 bases at J, with 14 bases between the two ends. The germline gives CDR1 SGHDT, CDR2 YYEEEE. CDR3 DNA: TGTGCCAGCAGCTTACTCTCCCAAGTTGGCAATCAGCCCCAGCATTTT. It translates to CASSLLSQVGNQPQHF.

In this sample, this clonotype turned up many times. CDR3 sequence (DNA): TGCAGTGCTCTCCCCACTAGCGGCTCTCAAGAGACCCAGTACTTC. Translating gives CSALPTSGSQETQYF. The J gene is TRBJ2-5, the V gene TRBV20-1; 8 nucleotides line up with TRBD2. Germline loops: CDR1 DFQATT, CDR2 SNEGSKA (reference sequence). The CDR3 spans 15 residues. J lost 2 bases, V lost 5 bases, and 10 bases had no gene match.

As to this clonotype: A read error is possible here, since a much larger clone lies one base away. This is likely a read error, given that the CDR3 carries no conserved phenylalanine or tryptophan at its end. The chain combines TRBV6-1 with TRBJ2-2; D is possibly TRBD1 (6 bases). Looked up from germline, CDR1 is MNHNS and CDR2 is SASEGT. The CDR3 runs 14 residues. V was clipped by 7 bases and J by 2 bases, with 11 bases between them. The CDR3 here is CASTGTHNTGELFL. The CDR3 region has the DNA TGTGCCAGCACCGGGACACACAACACCGGGGAGCTGTTTCTT.

The chain is built from TRBV6-5 and TRBJ1-1; D call uncertain. V was trimmed by 0 bases and J by 2 bases, leaving 7 bases between them. The germline CDR1 and CDR2 sequences are MNHEY and SVGAGI. The length of the CDR3 is 14 residues. CDR3 sequence (DNA): TGTGCCAGCAGTTACTCGGGAACAAACACTGAAGCTTTCTTT. Translated, it gives CASSYSGTNTEAFF.

This clonotype was counted many times. The rearrangement joins TRBV29-1 to TRBJ1-5; possible D gene TRBD1, 6 bases. CDR1 is SQVTM and CDR2 is ANQGSEA in the germline V gene. The CDR3 sequence is 11 residues long. The CDR3 DNA reads TGCAGACAGGGACACTGGCGGCCCCAGCATTTT. Protein sequence: CRQGHWRPQHF.

This chain joins TRBV7-9 and TRBJ2-7; maybe TRBD2 (6 bases). This CDR3 has 16 amino acids. Per the germline V gene, CDR1 is SEHNR and CDR2 is FQNEAQ (reference sequence). The V and J ends lost 5 bases and 7 bases respectively, with 24 bases between them. The CDR3 loop reads CASSGRPPLGGEEQYF. CDR3 DNA sequence: TGTGCCAGCAGCGGACGTCCGCCCCTGGGGGGTGAAGAGCAGTACTTC.

This clonotype was found many times. This chain connects TRBV10-3 to TRBJ2-7; 9 positions match TRBD1. The CDR3 extends over 15 amino acids. V lost 3 bases to trimming and J lost 5 bases; unmatched junction nucleotides: 8. Germline CDR1 is ENHRY and CDR2 is SYGVKD. CDR3 in DNA: TGTGCCATCAGTGACCAGGGAAGGACAGGGGACGAGCAGTACTTC. This sequence encodes CAISDQGRTGDEQYF.

There are many counts of this clonotype. This rearrangement joins TRBV2 to TRBJ1-5; a weak D match, TRBD1 (5 bases). The CDR3 has 14 residues. CDR1 and CDR2 (germline): SNHLY, FYNNEI. V lost 2 bases, J lost 7 bases, and 12 bases lay in between. CDR3 nucleotides: TGTGCCAGCAGTGAACTCGGGGGTCAGCAGCCCCAGCATTTT. This gives the protein CASSELGGQQPQHF.

This clonotype has at least ten counts. The chain combines TRBV7-2 with TRBJ2-1; 7 positions agree with TRBD2. The germline V gene has CDR1 SGHTA and CDR2 FQGNSA. This CDR3 is 14 amino acids long. V lost 0 bases and J lost 7; bases outside the gene matches: 3. CDR3 residues: CASSLAGLLNEQFF. CDR3 bases: TGTGCCAGCAGCTTAGCGGGACTACTGAATGAGCAGTTCTTC.

This clonotype has at least ten counts. The J gene is TRBJ2-1, the V gene TRBV10-3; D is possibly TRBD1 or TRBD2 (6 bases each). The V and J ends lost 2 bases and 0 bases respectively, with 11 bases between them. Looked up from germline, CDR1 is ENHRY and CDR2 is SYGVKD. The CDR3 totals 16 residues. The CDR3 reads CAISEEGGSSYNEQFF. CDR3 sequence (DNA): TGTGCCATCAGTGAGGAGGGGGGTTCCTCCTACAATGAGCAGTTCTTC.

Turning to this clonotype: One junction end does not reproduce the germline sequence, and a read error may be involved. V is TRBV7-7 and J is TRBJ2-5; the match to TRBD2 covers 7 bases. Germline values: CDR1 SSHAT, CDR2 FNYEAQ (reference sequence). This CDR3 spans 15 amino acids. The CDR3 sequence: CASSLGSGKEETQYF. The DNA of the CDR3 is TGTGCTAGCAGCTTAGGGAGCGGGAAGGAAGAGACCCAGTACTTC.